This is a list of T cell receptor beta chains from one sample in a study of vaccination and CD4 T cells after COVID-19. TCRdb re-called the PCR reads through MiXCR, storing one row per CDR3 protein. The top ten hold 8.8% of the sample, which has 8,500 to 13,000 distinct CDR3 sequences, 25% to 40% seen once. Their recognized antigens are unknown. The sequenced sample consisted of CD4+ T cells from blood, cultured in vitro. The receptors here all came from a human donor who had recovered from COVID-19. CDR3s include the opening cysteine and the closing phenylalanine or tryptophan. The D gene is left open where the match is weak. Clone sizes are given selectively: once, few, many, or a class where the clone is expanded.

clone size	J gene	D gene	V gene	CDR3 DNA	CDR3 protein
.	TRBJ1-1	.	TRBV6-1	TGTGCCAGCAGTGAAGCTAAGGATATTACTGAAGCTTTCTTT	CASSEAKDITEAFF
.	TRBJ2-4	.	TRBV7-9	TGTGCCAGCAGCTTCCTTAGCGGAATTCAGTACTTC	CASSFLSGIQYF
few	TRBJ2-3	TRBD2	TRBV6-1	TGTGCCAGCAGTGGTAGCGGGGGGAGGACAGATACGCAGTATTTT	CASSGSGGRTDTQYF
few	TRBJ2-7	.	TRBV24-1	TGTGCCACCAGCCCTCGCGGCAGCCTCTACGAGCAGTACTTC	CATSPRGSLYEQYF
.	TRBJ2-7	.	TRBV2	TGTGCCAGCAGTGATTTCGGTAGCGTGGCCTACGAGCAGTACTTC	CASSDFGSVAYEQYF
.	TRBJ2-7	TRBD2	TRBV11-3	TGTGCCAGCAGCTCCGAGCGGGAGAGCTACGAGCAGTACTTC	CASSSERESYEQYF
few	TRBJ2-5	.	TRBV12-5	TGTGCTAGTGGTTTGGTCGAGGAGACCCAGTACTTC	CASGLVEETQYF
.	TRBJ1-5	.	TRBV19	TGTGCCAGTAATCGAGGGGAAGGCAATCAGCCCCAGCATTTT	CASNRGEGNQPQHF
few	TRBJ2-1	.	TRBV27	TGTGCCAGCAGTTTACCTCCCCCAGCCCATGAGCAGTTCTTC	CASSLPPPAHEQFF
few	TRBJ1-6	TRBD1	TRBV12-3/TRBV12-4	TGTGCCAGCAGTCTTACAGGGGAGAATTCACCCCTCCACTTT	CASSLTGENSPLHF
.	TRBJ2-7	TRBD2	TRBV6-1	TGTGCCAGCAGTGGGGCCCTTGGCGGGAGGGCAGGCTACGAGCAGTACTTC	CASSGALGGRAGYEQYF
.	TRBJ2-1	TRBD1	TRBV6-5	TGTGCCAGCAGTTTCCACAGGGGCGGCTACAATGAGCAGTTCTTC	CASSFHRGGYNEQFF
.	TRBJ2-3	.	TRBV7-6	TGTGCCAGCAGCTTAGTAGACAGCACAGATACGCAGTATTTT	CASSLVDSTDTQYF
few	TRBJ1-6	.	TRBV25-1	TGTGCCAGCAGTGAATGGGCCGAGTATAATTCACCCCTCCACTTT	CASSEWAEYNSPLHF
few	TRBJ1-2	.	TRBV5-1	TGCGCCAGCAGCCTCGGGACCCAGAGATATGGCTACACCTTC	CASSLGTQRYGYTF
.	TRBJ2-7	TRBD1	TRBV11-2	TGTGCCAGCAGCATCCGGGACAGGGTCTACGAGCAGTACTTC	CASSIRDRVYEQYF
.	TRBJ1-1	.	TRBV7-2	TGTGCCAGCAGCTTAGCACGTGTCGGGCAGACTGAAGCTTTCTTT	CASSLARVGQTEAFF
few	TRBJ2-7	.	TRBV7-3	TGTGCCAGCAGTAGGGACCGCTCCTACGAGCAGTACTTC	CASSRDRSYEQYF
.	TRBJ1-2	.	TRBV6-5	TGTGCCAGCAGCTACGGGCAAGACGGGGCCTATGGCTACACCTTC	CASSYGQDGAYGYTF
few	TRBJ2-7	.	TRBV20-1	TGCAGTGCTAGCGCCGACCTGGGTTTCGAGCAGTACTTC	CSASADLGFEQYF
few	TRBJ1-1	.	TRBV7-2	TGTGCCAGCAGCACCGGGTTGGCACAGGCTGGCACTGAAGCTTTCTTT	CASSTGLAQAGTEAFF
few	TRBJ2-1	TRBD2	TRBV7-2	TGTGCCAGCACCACTAGCGGACTAGCGGGATATGAGCAGTTCTTC	CASTTSGLAGYEQFF
.	TRBJ1-1	.	TRBV21-1	TGTGCCAGCAGCCGGGGCCCCGGGGTGTACACTGAAGCTTTCTTT	CASSRGPGVYTEAFF
.	TRBJ1-1	.	TRBV6-4	TGTGCCAGTGCTAGGGACCTGAACACTGAAGCTTTCTTT	CASARDLNTEAFF
few	TRBJ1-1	TRBD1	TRBV20-1	TGCAGTGCTAGTGGGGACAGAATCGGGACTGAAGCTTTCTTT	CSASGDRIGTEAFF
few	TRBJ1-1	.	TRBV7-6	TGTGCCAGCAGCTCATCCCAGGGCGAAGCTTTCTTT	CASSSSQGEAFF
few	TRBJ2-7	TRBD2	TRBV20-1	TGCAGTGCGTCACTAGCGGGGGTACCCTACGAGCAGTACTTC	CSASLAGVPYEQYF
.	TRBJ1-2	.	TRBV5-4	TGTGCCAGCAGCTTGGGACAGGTCCCTTACAACTATGGCTACACCTTC	CASSLGQVPYNYGYTF
.	TRBJ2-7	.	TRBV15	TGTGCCACCAGCAGGGCGGGTCCGCCTATCGAGCAGTACTTC	CATSRAGPPIEQYF
.	TRBJ1-1	.	TRBV5-1	TGCGCCAGCAGCCTATTGACAGGGAACACTGAAGCTTTCTTT	CASSLLTGNTEAFF
.	TRBJ1-5	.	TRBV7-2	TGTGCCAGCAGCTTTAGGGGGTTGGGTCAGCCCCAGCATTTT	CASSFRGLGQPQHF
.	TRBJ1-5	TRBD1	TRBV12-3/TRBV12-4	TGTGCCAGCAGTCCGTCGGACAGGGATAATCAGCCCCAGCATTTT	CASSPSDRDNQPQHF
.	TRBJ2-7	.	TRBV6-2/TRBV6-3	TGTGCCAGCAGTCTGACACTCGGAGGGGGCTACGAGCAGTACTTC	CASSLTLGGGYEQYF
.	TRBJ2-7	.	TRBV2	TGTGCCAGCAGCCGGGAGCCCTACGAGCAGTACTTC	CASSREPYEQYF
.	TRBJ2-5	.	TRBV7-2	TGTGCCAGCAGCCAGATGGGGAACCAAGAGACCCAGTACTTC	CASSQMGNQETQYF
.	TRBJ1-1	.	TRBV20-1	TGCAGTGTGTCGGGACAAATGAACACTGAAGCTTTCTTT	CSVSGQMNTEAFF
.	TRBJ2-2	.	TRBV6-4	TGTGCCAGCAGTGACGACGGGGAGACCGGGGAGCTGTTTTTT	CASSDDGETGELFF
.	TRBJ2-2	.	TRBV27	TGTGCCACCCAGATGCTGGGGACCGGGGAGCTGTTTTTT	CATQMLGTGELFF
few	TRBJ2-7	.	TRBV28	TGTGCCAGCAGTCCCGACACCACCTACGAGCAGTACTTC	CASSPDTTYEQYF
few	TRBJ2-3	.	TRBV20-1	TGCAGTGCTAGAGATGGGGTTGGGGACACAGATACGCAGTATTTT	CSARDGVGDTDTQYF
.	TRBJ2-7	.	TRBV27	TGTGCCAGCCCGAAAGCAGGGGAGCAGTACTTC	CASPKAGEQYF
few	TRBJ1-6	.	TRBV28	TGTGCCAGCAGTAACTACGACTCCTATAATTCACCCCTCCACTTT	CASSNYDSYNSPLHF
.	TRBJ2-1	TRBD1	TRBV20-1	TGCAGTGCTAGAGCAAGGACAGGGGGCAATGAGCAGTTCTTC	CSARARTGGNEQFF
few	TRBJ1-1	.	TRBV7-2	TGTGCCAGCAGCCGAGGGACGGTGAACACTGAAGCTTTCTTT	CASSRGTVNTEAFF
.	TRBJ1-2	TRBD1	TRBV4-2	TGTGCCAGCAGCCAACCGGGACAGATAGACTATGGCTACACCTTC	CASSQPGQIDYGYTF
.	TRBJ1-2	.	TRBV11-2	TGTGCCAGCAGCTTAGTACAGGAGATTGGCTACACCTTC	CASSLVQEIGYTF
.	TRBJ1-2	TRBD1	TRBV6-5	TGTGCCAGCAGTTCCGACAGGGTTAACTATGGCTACACCTTC	CASSSDRVNYGYTF
.	TRBJ2-1	.	TRBV11-3	TGTGCCAGCACGACGGGAACCTACAATGAGCAGTTCTTC	CASTTGTYNEQFF
few	TRBJ1-5	TRBD1	TRBV19	TGTGCCAGTAGTATAGTAAGGGGGCCCAATCAGCCCCAGCATTTT	CASSIVRGPNQPQHF
.	TRBJ2-7	TRBD2	TRBV28	TGTGCCAGCAGTCGGGGGGTATCCTACGAGCAGTACTTC	CASSRGVSYEQYF
.	TRBJ1-2	TRBD1	TRBV18	TGTGCCAGCTCACCGGGACAGGGGGTAATCTATGGCTACACCTTC	CASSPGQGVIYGYTF
few	TRBJ2-5	TRBD1	TRBV20-1	TGCAGTGCCCTTAGAGGACAGGTCCGTGAGACCCAGTACTTC	CSALRGQVRETQYF
few	TRBJ2-7	.	TRBV20-1	TGCAGTGCTAGAGGGGTAGCGCCCGCCTACGAGCAGTACTTC	CSARGVAPAYEQYF
.	TRBJ2-7	.	TRBV18	TGTGCCAGCTCACCACGGGATAGGAACTCCTACGAGCAGTACTTC	CASSPRDRNSYEQYF
few	TRBJ2-7	TRBD1	TRBV6-1	TGTGCCAGCATCCGGGACAGGTACTACGAGCAGTACTTC	CASIRDRYYEQYF
.	TRBJ2-5	.	TRBV7-2	TGTGCCAGCAGCTTAGCCCACGCTCAAGAGACCCAGTACTTC	CASSLAHAQETQYF
.	TRBJ2-3	.	TRBV11-3	TGTGCCAGCAGCCTACATGCAGGGGCTGGCACAGATACGCAGTATTTT	CASSLHAGAGTDTQYF